This T cell receptor (beta chain) was identified during a study of blood T cells in healthy people across ages. With regard to this clonotype: Being one base from a much bigger clone, this may be a read error.

Combining a sample-barcoded 5' primer with a J-beta primer mix, a second PCR ran for about 6 to 11 cycles. TCRdb re-analysed the 5' RACE reads in MiXCR, keeping a single row per CDR3 protein. Altogether approximately 810,000 distinct CDR3 sequences are present, around 30% being singletons, with the ten largest covering 17%. Peripheral blood was drawn, around 9.3 milliliters per donor. Germline CDR1 and CDR2: SGHTA and FQGNSA. The CDR3 has 16 residues. The sample comprised blood. The genes are TRBV7-2 and TRBJ2-1; no definite D call. This TCR derives from a woman older than 75 in good health. The CDR3 sequence is CAGSSTPQFSYNEQFF. The DNA for the CDR3 is TGTGCCGGCAGCTCCACCCCTCAGTTTTCCTACAATGAGCAGTTCTTC.